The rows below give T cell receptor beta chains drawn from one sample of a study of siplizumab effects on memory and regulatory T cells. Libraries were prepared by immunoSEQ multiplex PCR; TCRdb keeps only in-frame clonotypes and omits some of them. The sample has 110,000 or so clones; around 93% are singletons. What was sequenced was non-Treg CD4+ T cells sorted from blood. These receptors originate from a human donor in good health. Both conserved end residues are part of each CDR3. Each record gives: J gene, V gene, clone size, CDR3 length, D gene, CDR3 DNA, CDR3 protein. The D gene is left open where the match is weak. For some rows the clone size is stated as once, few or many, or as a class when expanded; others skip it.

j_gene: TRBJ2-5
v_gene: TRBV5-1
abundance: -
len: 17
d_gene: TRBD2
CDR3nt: TGCGCCAGCAGCCGATCAAGTGTCGGGGGGATCCAAGAGACCCAGTACTTC
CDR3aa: CASSRSSVGGIQETQYF

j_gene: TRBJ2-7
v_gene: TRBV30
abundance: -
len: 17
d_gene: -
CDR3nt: TGTGCCTGGAGTGTGTTTGGAGGCAGGGAGAGCTCCTACGAGCAGTACTTC
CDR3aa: CAWSVFGGRESSYEQYF

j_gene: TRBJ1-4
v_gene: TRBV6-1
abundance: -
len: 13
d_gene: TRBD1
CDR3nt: TGTGCCAGCAGTGAGAGGACAGGAGAAAAACTGTTTTTT
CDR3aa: CASSERTGEKLFF

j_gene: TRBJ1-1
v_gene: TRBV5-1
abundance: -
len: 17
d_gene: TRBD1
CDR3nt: TGCGCCAGCAGCCGCGGACAGGGGCCCTCCGCCAACACTGAAGCTTTCTTT
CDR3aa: CASSRGQGPSANTEAFF

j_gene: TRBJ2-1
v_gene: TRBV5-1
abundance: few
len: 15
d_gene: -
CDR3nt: TGCGCCAGCAGCCTCCCTTCGGGGCAGTACAATGAGCAGTTCTTC
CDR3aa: CASSLPSGQYNEQFF

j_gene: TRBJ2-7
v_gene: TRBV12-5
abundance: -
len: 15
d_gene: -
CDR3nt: TGTGCTAGTGGTTTGCCCCTGGGGGGATCGTACGAGCAGTACTTC
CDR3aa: CASGLPLGGSYEQYF

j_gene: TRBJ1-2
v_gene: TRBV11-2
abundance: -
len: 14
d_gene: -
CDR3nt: TGTGCCAGCAGCTTGATCGGTCCTAACTATGGCTACACCTTC
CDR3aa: CASSLIGPNYGYTF

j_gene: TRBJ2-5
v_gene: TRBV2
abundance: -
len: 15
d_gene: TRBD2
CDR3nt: TGTGCCAGCAGGGGACTAGCGGGGGGAAAAGAGACCCAGTACTTC
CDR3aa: CASRGLAGGKETQYF

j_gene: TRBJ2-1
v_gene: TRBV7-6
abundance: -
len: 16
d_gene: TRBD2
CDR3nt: TGTGCCAGCAGCCCCCTAGCGGGGCGCTCGACAGGTGAGCAGTTCTTC
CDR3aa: CASSPLAGRSTGEQFF

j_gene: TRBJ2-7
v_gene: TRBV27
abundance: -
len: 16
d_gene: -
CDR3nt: TGTGCCAGCAGTTTGTTGGCAACAGATAGTAGCTACGAGCAGTACTTC
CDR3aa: CASSLLATDSSYEQYF